What follows are 4 T cell receptor beta chains derived from one specimen sequenced in a study of T cells in Graves' hyperthyroidism and ophthalmopathy. The source material, RNA transcripts, was used to amplify TCR beta CDR3 regions. The HTBI primer set served for first-round RT-PCR of the TCR CDR3. Each CDR3 protein is one row after TCRdb ran MiXCR on the multiplex PCR reads. Of about 410,000 distinct CDR3 sequences listed, roughly 14% were seen once; the top ten hold 15% to 20%. Sample: blood. The receptors were gathered from a woman in her 30s with Graves' ophthalmopathy.

There are many counts of this clonotype. This chain links TRBV30 with TRBJ1-3; TRBD1 is a possible D gene (5 bases). Per the germline V gene, CDR1 is GTSNPN and CDR2 is SVGIG (reference sequence). The CDR3 spans 14 residues. V dropped 1 base and J dropped 0 bases, with 7 bases sitting between them. CDR3 protein: CAWSEGTSGNTIYF. CDR3 nucleotide sequence: TGTGCCTGGAGTGAGGGGACCTCTGGAAACACCATATATTTT.

This clonotype was counted at least ten times. The rearrangement uses TRBV5-5 and TRBJ2-3; D may correspond to TRBD1 or TRBD2 (5 bases each). Germline V gene sequence: CDR1 SGHKS, CDR2 YYEKEE (reference sequence). The CDR3 is 16 residues long. V lost 4 bases, J lost 6 bases, and 21 bases lay in between. CDR3 DNA sequence: TGTGCCAGCAGCCGATCCCTGGGGGTAGTCGCGGATACGCAGTATTTT. Its translation: CASSRSLGVVADTQYF.

This clonotype has a count of ten or more. The chain is built from TRBV12-3 or TRBV12-4 and TRBJ1-1, with a weak D call TRBD1 (5 bases). This CDR3 has 14 amino acids. V lost 5 bases and J 10 bases, leaving 20 bases between the germline ends. CDR3 loop: CASSPKVGAGPAFF. The CDR3, as DNA: TGTGCCAGCAGTCCCAAGGTAGGGGCAGGGCCAGCTTTCTTT.

This clonotype was picked up many times. The chain joins TRBV30 to TRBJ1-4, with D possibly TRBD1 on 5 matching bases. Germline CDR1 reads GTSNPN; CDR2 reads SVGIG (reference sequence). V was cut by 2 bases and J by 7 bases, with 20 bases left in between. The CDR3 has 16 amino acids. This chain's CDR3 is CAWSKPGRRVSEKLFF. In nucleotides, the CDR3 is TGTGCCTGGAGTAAACCGGGACGGCGGGTTAGTGAAAAACTGTTTTTT.